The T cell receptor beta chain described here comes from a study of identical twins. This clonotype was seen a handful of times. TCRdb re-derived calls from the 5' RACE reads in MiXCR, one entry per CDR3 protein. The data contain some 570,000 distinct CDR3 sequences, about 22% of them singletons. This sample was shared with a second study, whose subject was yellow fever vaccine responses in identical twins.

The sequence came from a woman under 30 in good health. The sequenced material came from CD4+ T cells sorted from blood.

CDR3 in DNA: TGTGCCAGCAGTCCTATCAACCGTCGGGAGCAGTTCTTC. This translates into CASSPINRREQFF. The V gene is TRBV12-3 or TRBV12-4, the J gene TRBJ2-1, with D unresolved. The CDR3 covers 13 residues. Trimming stripped 5 bases from V and 10 bases from J, with 15 bases between.